The rows below give T cell receptor beta chains drawn from one sample of a study of PD-1 blockade in classical Hodgkin lymphoma. This table comes from immunoSEQ multiplex PCR, and its TCRdb copy is limited to in-frame clones, with some not included. Of some 15,000 clones in the sample, 65% to 85% are singletons; the top ten hold about two fifths. The source material was peripheral blood mononuclear cells (PBMCs), sampled before the second cycle of nivolumab. These receptors were obtained from a human donor with classical Hodgkin lymphoma. CDR3s include the opening cysteine and the closing phenylalanine or tryptophan. D genes are given only for firm matches. Size values are once, few and many counts, or a class for expanded clones, and some rows have none.

D	size	V	J	DNA	CDR3
NA	NA	TRBV27	TRBJ2-7	TGTGCCAGCAGTTTTGGCCCAGCGGTCGAGCAGTACTTC	CASSFGPAVEQYF
NA	NA	TRBV29-1	TRBJ2-2	TGCAGCCCCCAAGGCAGACCAGGGTCCGGGGAGCTGTTTTTT	CSPQGRPGSGELFF
NA	once	TRBV6-1	TRBJ2-1	TGTGCCAGCAGTGAGAGGGCGGGAATGGTCCCCGCGGACAATGAGCAGTTCTTC	CASSERAGMVPADNEQFF
TRBD2	NA	TRBV5-6	TRBJ2-2	TGTGCCAGCAGCCCACGACCGGGACTAGCGGGGGGGACCACCGGGGAGCTGTTTTTT	CASSPRPGLAGGTTGELFF
NA	NA	TRBV6-5	TRBJ1-3	TGTGCCAGCAGTCGCAGTTCTGGAAACACCATATATTTT	CASSRSSGNTIYF
TRBD2	NA	TRBV19	TRBJ2-3	TGTGCCAGTAGTACGGGGACTAGCGATCTAGATACGCAGTATTTT	CASSTGTSDLDTQYF
TRBD1	NA	TRBV9	TRBJ2-4	TGTGCCAGCAGCGTAGCTTCAGGACAGGGTCTGTCTGATTCTAACATTCAGTACTTC	CASSVASGQGLSDSNIQYF
NA	NA	TRBV6-5	TRBJ1-5	TGTGCCAGCAGCTACGACAAGAATCAGCCCCAGCATTTT	CASSYDKNQPQHF
TRBD2	NA	TRBV5-1	TRBJ2-7	TGCGCCAGCAGCGTGGTGGCTAGCGGGCATAAATTCTACGAGCAGTACTTC	CASSVVASGHKFYEQYF
NA	few	TRBV4-1	TRBJ2-2	TGCGCCAGCAGCCCTCCCGCAGCGGGGAACACCGGGGAGCTGTTTTTT	CASSPPAAGNTGELFF
NA	NA	TRBV4-1	TRBJ2-3	TGCGCCAGCAGCCAAGAAAGGACTGGCCCGCAGTATTTT	CASSQERTGPQYF